What follows are 18 T cell receptor beta chains derived from one specimen sequenced in a study of spatial heterogeneity in lung cancer. MiXCR, run by TCRdb on the 5' RACE reads, gives a single entry per CDR3 protein. The table has some 47,000 distinct CDR3 sequences, about 7.6% seen once. The sample's time point: sample taken at primary tumor resection. Unsorted whole RNA from tumor, nontumor lung or frozen PBMC underwent sequencing. The source material was PBMCs, sampled at surgery. The source of these receptors is a female donor with early-stage non-small cell lung cancer.

Comments on this clonotype: This may be a read error: a much more frequent sequence differs by one nucleotide. The V call is TRBV7-2, the J call TRBJ2-7; 8 bases line up with TRBD1. V dropped 7 bases and J dropped 5; count of bases not matched to a gene: 16. The length of the CDR3 is 16 residues. Germline V lookup: CDR1 SGHTA, CDR2 FQGNSA. CDR3 sequence (DNA): TGTGCCAGCAACGTTGCAGGGGGCGTCGCGTCCGACGAGCAGTACTTC. Protein: CASNVAGGVASDEQYF.

This clonotype has a count of ten or more. The chain links TRBV10-3 to TRBJ2-7; perhaps TRBD1 as D (5 bases). The CDR3 length is 14 residues. Between the trimmed V and J ends, which lost 0 bases and 6 bases, there was a span of 12 bases. Germline values: CDR1 ENHRY, CDR2 SYGVKD. The CDR3 spells CAISESGRAFEQYF. The CDR3 DNA is TGTGCCATCAGTGAGTCCGGCAGGGCTTTCGAGCAGTACTTC.

This clonotype was seen repeatedly, ten times or more. The rearrangement joins TRBV2 to TRBJ2-7; D is possibly TRBD2 (7 bases). The CDR3 has 13 amino acids. V lost 4 bases and J 2 bases, leaving 9 bases between the germline ends. The germline gives CDR1 SNHLY, CDR2 FYNNEI. The CDR3 loop is CASSGGGPYEQYF. The CDR3 DNA reads TGTGCCAGCAGTGGGGGGGGCCCCTACGAGCAGTACTTC.

This clonotype has ten or more counts. The CDR3 DNA follows: TGCAGTGCTTCGACAGGTGGCCAGGGGGAGCAGTACTTC. Translating it yields CSASTGGQGEQYF. This rearrangement joins TRBV20-1 to TRBJ2-7, with D possibly being TRBD1 (6 bases). The CDR3 loop spans 13 amino acids. V was cut by 5 bases and J by 7 bases, with 18 bases left in between. Per the germline V gene, CDR1 is DFQATT and CDR2 is SNEGSKA (reference sequence).

This clonotype has just a few counts. The V and J genes are TRBV11-2 and TRBJ1-1; the match to TRBD1 covers 7 bases. V lost 1 base, J lost 0 bases, and 2 bases stayed unmatched. The CDR3 consists of 15 residues. Germline CDR1 reads SGHAT; CDR2 reads FQNNGV. The CDR3 DNA sequence: TGTGCCAGCAGCTTAGCCGGACAGGTGAACACTGAAGCTTTCTTT. This gives the protein CASSLAGQVNTEAFF. The whole variable domain, filled in from reference TRBV11-2 and TRBJ1-1, reads EAGVAQSPRYKIIEKRQSVAFWCNPISGHATLYWYQQILGQGPKLLIQFQNNGVVDDSQLPKDRFSAERLKGVDSTLKIQPAKLEDSAVYLCASSLAGQVNTEAFFGQGTRLTVV.

This clonotype was seen many times. CDR3 DNA: TGTGCCAGCAGACCCTGGACAGCGCCAGACTATAGAAACACTGAAGCTTTCTTT. This translates into CASRPWTAPDYRNTEAFF. The genes are TRBV6-5 and TRBJ1-1, with a tentative D call TRBD1 (6 bases). Germline lookup yields CDR1 MNHEY and CDR2 SVGAGI. V lost 6 bases, J lost 2 bases, and 25 bases lay in between. The CDR3 runs to 18 residues.

In this sample, this clonotype turned up many times. DNA for the CDR3: TGTGCCAGCAGCTTAGAAGCGGGGGCAGGGACTGAAGCTTTCTTT. Its translation is CASSLEAGAGTEAFF. The chain employs TRBV7-9 and TRBJ1-1, with D maybe TRBD1 (6 bases). Germline V lookup: CDR1 SEHNR, CDR2 FQNEAQ (reference sequence). V lost 1 base to trimming and J lost 5 bases, with 14 bases between them. This CDR3 has 15 residues. The full variable domain, rest sourced from reference TRBV7-9 and TRBJ1-1, is DTGVSQNPRHKITKRGQNVTFRCDPISEHNRLYWYRQTLGQGPEFLTYFQNEAQLEKSRLLSDRFSAERPKGSFSTLEIQRTEQGDSAMYLCASSLEAGAGTEAFFGQGTRLTVV.

The chain uses TRBV20-1 and TRBJ2-7; 11 bases map to TRBD1. V lost 5 bases, J lost 4 bases, and 4 bases stayed unmatched. Per germline, CDR1 DFQATT and CDR2 SNEGSKA (reference sequence). The CDR3 loop spans 13 amino acids. CDR3 residues: CSAGTGGIYEQYF. The CDR3 DNA reads as TGCAGTGCTGGGACAGGGGGTATTTACGAGCAGTACTTC.

At least ten counts were recorded for this clonotype. The chain has TRBV20-1 and TRBJ2-3; 12 bases line up with TRBD2. V lost 6 bases to trimming and J lost 0 bases; unmatched junction nucleotides: 13. The germline V gene has CDR1 DFQATT and CDR2 SNEGSKA (reference sequence). This CDR3 region has 18 residues. Here the CDR3 DNA reads TGCAGTGCCCGTTCACTAGCGGGGGGCCTAAAGAGCACAGATACGCAGTATTTT. Translated, it gives CSARSLAGGLKSTDTQYF.

The chain couples TRBV6-6 to TRBJ2-2, with D possibly being TRBD1 (5 bases). The length of the CDR3 is 15 residues. Germline V gene sequence: CDR1 MNHNY, CDR2 SVGAGI (reference sequence). Trimming took off 6 bases at V and 0 bases at J, with 11 bases between the two ends. CDR3 loop: CASSYRSSNTGELFF. Here the CDR3 DNA reads TGTGCCAGCAGCTACAGGTCCTCGAACACCGGGGAGCTGTTTTTT.

This clonotype was detected a few times. The chain combines TRBV14 with TRBJ2-5; 12 nucleotides line up with TRBD2. The CDR3 length is 16 residues. V dropped 0 bases and J dropped 3; count of bases not matched to a gene: 2. Germline lookup yields CDR1 SGHDN and CDR2 FVKESK. CDR3 nucleotide sequence: TGTGCCAGCAGCCAAGATCGACTAGCGGGGGAAGAGACCCAGTACTTC. Translating gives CASSQDRLAGEETQYF.

The sample holds a few counts of this clonotype. V and J are TRBV5-1 and TRBJ2-2, with D maybe TRBD1 (5 bases). CDR1 SGHRS and CDR2 YFSETQ come from the germline V gene. Trimming cost V 2 bases and J 2 bases, with 7 bases left between them. CDR3 length: 14 amino acids. CDR3 amino acids: CASSFDRNTGELFF. DNA for the CDR3: TGCGCCAGCAGCTTCGACAGAAACACCGGGGAGCTGTTTTTT.

CDR3 loop: CASSSDSSSGNTIYF. The CDR3 nucleotides are TGCGCCAGCAGCTCCGACAGCTCCTCTGGAAACACCATATATTTT. This chain uses TRBV5-1 with TRBJ1-3; D might be TRBD1 (5 bases). This CDR3 comprises 15 residues. Trimming left V 3 bases short and J 0 bases short, with 10 bases between. Germline V gene lookup returns CDR1 SGHRS and CDR2 YFSETQ.

The V gene is TRBV24-1, the J gene TRBJ2-7, with 9 bases matching TRBD1. V lost 2 bases, J lost 4 bases, and 8 bases stayed unmatched. Per the germline V gene, CDR1 is KGHDR and CDR2 is SFDVKD. There are 16 residues in the CDR3. CDR3 in DNA: TGTGCCACCAGTGATTCGCCGGGACAGGGAACTTACGAGCAGTACTTC. This gives the protein CATSDSPGQGTYEQYF.

The CDR3 nucleotides read TGTGCCAGCAGCCCATCGGGACAGGGAATTTACTATGGCTACACCTTC. This translates into CASSPSGQGIYYGYTF. The chain couples TRBV6-5 to TRBJ1-2, with TRBD1 matching over 9 bases. The V gene's germline CDR1 is MNHEY and CDR2 SVGAGI. The J segment lost 3 bases and the V segment lost 6 bases, leaving 11 bases of the junction unmatched. This CDR3 spans 16 amino acids.

This clonotype showed up many times. The chain carries TRBV25-1 and TRBJ1-6; D is unresolved. V lost 4 bases and J 11 bases, leaving 9 bases between the germline ends. Germline V lookup: CDR1 MGHDK, CDR2 SYGVNS. There are 12 residues in the CDR3. CDR3 protein: CASSVGSAPLHF. The CDR3 DNA follows: TGTGCCAGCAGTGTAGGTTCGGCACCCCTCCACTTT. The whole variable domain, remainder taken from reference TRBV25-1 and TRBJ1-6, is EADIYQTPRYLVIGTGKKITLECSQTMGHDKMYWYQQDPGMELHLIHYSYGVNSTEKGDLSSESTVSRIRTEHFPLTLESARPSHTSQYLCASSVGSAPLHFGNGTRLTVT.

This clonotype showed up many times. The chain combines TRBV20-1 with TRBJ2-2, with D perhaps TRBD1 or TRBD2 (5 bases each). CDR3 length: 16 residues. Trimming took 0 bases from V and 6 from J, leaving 17 bases between them. Germline V lookup: CDR1 DFQATT, CDR2 SNEGSKA (reference sequence). The CDR3 loop is CSAREIGGIFAGELFF. The CDR3 region has the DNA TGCAGTGCTAGAGAAATTGGGGGTATATTCGCCGGGGAGCTGTTTTTT.

In its sample, this clonotype was seen many times. The chain carries TRBV24-1 and TRBJ1-5, with D possibly TRBD1 on 6 matching bases. V dropped 5 bases and J dropped 1 base, with 11 bases sitting between them. The V gene's germline CDR1 is KGHDR and CDR2 SFDVKD. This CDR3 region has 15 residues. The DNA for the CDR3 is TGTGCCACCAGTGTTTGGGGGCCGAGCAATCAGCCCCAGCATTTT. Translating gives CATSVWGPSNQPQHF.